This entry is about one T cell receptor beta chain. Its antigen is currently unknown. The data originate from a study of shared clonotypes between healthy human individuals. Whole-study results and caveats: Few donors limited the genetic and exposure-history diversity represented.

Method: immunoSEQ multiplex PCR; TCRdb's copy keeps in-frame clones and lacks some. The sample comprises 400,000 to 600,000 clones, 70% to 80% of which are singletons, and approximately 13% rests with the top ten. The CDR3 sequence is 15 residues long. Germline V gene sequence: CDR1 LNHDA, CDR2 SQIVND (reference sequence). Trimming took 5 bases from V and 0 from J, leaving 11 bases between them. The chain employs TRBV19 and TRBJ1-5, with D possibly matching TRBD1 (5 bases). This sequence originates from a woman between 35 and 50 years old in good health. Some clones in this sample may be carry-over from other donors' samples. Source material: PBMCs. DNA for the CDR3: TGTGCCAGTAGTCGACAGTCAGATAGCAATCAGCCCCAGCATTTT. Translation gives CASSRQSDSNQPQHF.